These 31 T cell receptor beta chains were sequenced from one sample in a study of vaccination and CD4 T cells after COVID-19. These receptors are not linked to any known antigen. The assay that was used to sequence DNA from cultured CD4+ T cells was the Oncomine TCR Beta short-read assay. Each CDR3 protein is one row after TCRdb ran MiXCR on the PCR reads. The sample records 10,000 to 13,000 distinct CDR3 sequences, around 50% being singletons. Treatment here: approximately 11-day PBMC culture with coronavirus spike peptide pools or control peptides (ViraFEST assay). Source material: CD4+ T cells from blood, cultured in vitro. The receptors derive from a human donor who had recovered from COVID-19.

This clonotype appeared a few times. V gene TRBV20-1 combines with J gene TRBJ2-3, with 12 bases aligning to TRBD2. Trimming took 5 bases from V and 4 from J; bases not matched to a gene: 7. The CDR3 runs 15 residues. Per the germline V gene, CDR1 is DFQATT and CDR2 is SNEGSKA (reference sequence). CDR3 protein: CSAGERTSGADTQYF. The CDR3 nucleotides are TGCAGTGCTGGGGAACGGACTAGCGGGGCAGATACGCAGTATTTT.

J is TRBJ1-5 and V is TRBV20-1; no firm D call. Trimming left V 1 base short and J 5 bases short, with 9 bases between. In germline, CDR1 is DFQATT, CDR2 SNEGSKA (reference sequence). The CDR3 is 13 amino acids. CDR3 DNA sequence: TGCAGTGCTAGAGCCCGCCCGTATCAGCCCCAGCATTTT. Translated: CSARARPYQPQHF.

This clonotype is termed large. The J gene is TRBJ1-5, the V gene TRBV20-1; the match to TRBD1 covers 10 bases. The CDR3 totals 17 residues. V dropped 2 bases and J dropped 5; count of bases not matched to a gene: 12. Germline-derived CDR1 and CDR2 are DFQATT and SNEGSKA (reference sequence). Here the CDR3 reads CSARSPRWTGGHQPQHF. CDR3 nucleotides: TGCAGTGCTAGAAGCCCTCGTTGGACAGGGGGTCATCAGCCCCAGCATTTT.

The J gene is TRBJ1-1, the V gene TRBV5-1; D possibly corresponds to TRBD1 (5 bases). Germline CDR1 and CDR2: SGHRS and YFSETQ. The V gene lost 0 bases and the J gene lost 10 bases, with 13 bases spanning the gap. The CDR3 length is 13 residues. The CDR3 DNA is TGCGCCAGCAGCTTGGAATCCAGGGACTCAGCTTTCTTT. It is translated as CASSLESRDSAFF.

V usage is TRBV15 and J usage is TRBJ2-5; D gene unclear. This CDR3 spans 14 amino acids. Between the trimmed V and J ends, which lost 1 base and 1 base, there was a span of 7 bases. From germline, CDR1 is LNHNV and CDR2 YYDKDF (reference sequence). CDR3 region: CATSRAATQETQYF. The CDR3, as DNA: TGTGCCACCAGCAGAGCGGCTACCCAAGAGACCCAGTACTTC. Full variable domain (rest looked up from reference TRBV15 and TRBJ2-5): DAMVIQNPRYQVTQFGKPVTLSCSQTLNHNVMYWYQQKSSQAPKLLFHYYDKDFNNEADTPDNFQSRRPNTSFCFLDIRSPGLGDTAMYLCATSRAATQETQYFGPGTRLLVL.

This clonotype is termed medium-sized (0.01 to 0.1%). This sequence joins TRBV6-1 and TRBJ2-7, with TRBD1 matching over 7 bases. The CDR3 loop spans 14 amino acids. J gave up 3 bases and V 7 bases, and 9 bases lay outside the gene matches. Looked up from germline, CDR1 is MNHNS and CDR2 is SASEGT. CDR3 sequence reads: CASTSRTGDYEQYF. The CDR3 DNA reads as TGTGCCAGCACTTCCCGGACAGGCGACTACGAGCAGTACTTC.

This clonotype occurred once. The chain has TRBV15 and TRBJ2-1, with 11 positions matching TRBD2. V lost 3 bases, J lost 3 bases, and 4 bases stayed unmatched. CDR3 length: 16 residues. CDR1 LNHNV and CDR2 YYDKDF come from the germline V gene (reference sequence). In nucleotides, the CDR3 is TGTGCCACCAGCAGCTACGGGACTAGCGGCTACAATGAGCAGTTCTTC. This codes for CATSSYGTSGYNEQFF.

In its sample, this clonotype ranks as large. The chain couples TRBV10-3 to TRBJ1-3, with D possibly TRBD1 on 6 matching bases. The CDR3 contains 14 residues. From germline, CDR1 is ENHRY and CDR2 SYGVKD. V was trimmed by 10 bases and J by 2 bases, leaving 15 bases between them. The CDR3 loop is CATRDTGPGNTIYF. The CDR3 region has the DNA TGTGCCACCCGGGACACAGGTCCTGGAAACACCATATATTTT.

The rearrangement joins TRBV4-1 to TRBJ2-1, with 9 bases fitting TRBD1. The germline gives CDR1 MGHRA, CDR2 YSYEKL. The CDR3 contains 19 residues. J was trimmed by 0 bases and V by 2 bases; bases with no gene match: 11. CDR3 protein: CASSQYRTGVVGSYNEQFF. The CDR3 DNA sequence: TGCGCCAGCAGCCAATACCGGACAGGGGTTGTAGGCTCCTACAATGAGCAGTTCTTC.

The genes are TRBV6-1 and TRBJ2-7; 7 bases are shared with TRBD1. The CDR3 extends over 13 amino acids. Germline V gives CDR1 MNHNS, CDR2 SASEGT. V dropped 6 bases and J dropped 2; count of bases not matched to a gene: 4. This chain's CDR3 is CASRRDRTYEQYF. The CDR3 nucleotides are TGTGCCAGCAGACGGGACAGAACCTACGAGCAGTACTTC.

This chain joins TRBV24-1 and TRBJ2-1, with 14 bases that match TRBD2. J gave up 12 bases and V 2 bases, and 5 bases lay outside the gene matches. Per germline, CDR1 KGHDR and CDR2 SFDVKD. The CDR3 loop spans 15 amino acids. The CDR3 here is CATSDSTSGRAGQFF. Here the CDR3 DNA reads TGTGCCACCAGTGATTCGACTAGCGGGAGGGCCGGGCAGTTCTTC.

The chain combines TRBV5-4 with TRBJ2-3; D is ambiguous. Germline CDR1 SGHNT, CDR2 YYREEE (reference sequence). This CDR3 has 11 amino acids. Trimming removed 4 bases at V and 4 bases at J, with 4 bases between. DNA of the CDR3: TGTGCCAGCAGCAGATCAGATACGCAGTATTTT. Protein sequence: CASSRSDTQYF. The complete variable domain, with remaining parts taken from reference TRBV5-4 and TRBJ2-3, reads ETGVTQSPTHLIKTRGQQVTLRCSSQSGHNTVSWYQQALGQGPQFIFQYYREEENGRGNFPPRFSGLQFPNYSSELNVNALELDDSALYLCASSRSDTQYFGPGTRLTVL.

In its sample, this clonotype was seen a few times. The chain's CDR3 is CSARGAVLNSNEQFF. CDR3 coding DNA: TGCAGTGCTAGGGGGGCAGTGTTGAATTCCAATGAGCAGTTCTTC. The V and J genes are TRBV20-1 and TRBJ2-1, with D possibly matching TRBD1 (6 bases). The CDR3 loop spans 15 amino acids. Trimming cost V 3 bases and J 6 bases, with 18 bases left between them. Looked up from germline, CDR1 is DFQATT and CDR2 is SNEGSKA (reference sequence).

The chain uses TRBV4-1 and TRBJ2-7; the match to TRBD1 covers 8 bases. Trimming took 4 bases from V and 6 from J; bases not matched to a gene: 8. The CDR3 loop spans 14 amino acids. CDR1 and CDR2 (germline): MGHRA, YSYEKL. CDR3 residues: CASSRDGQGAEQYF. The DNA of the CDR3 is TGCGCCAGCAGCCGCGACGGACAGGGAGCCGAGCAGTACTTC.

The chain couples TRBV7-9 to TRBJ2-3, with D unresolved. Per the germline V gene, CDR1 is SEHNR and CDR2 is FQNEAQ (reference sequence). The CDR3 sequence is 10 residues long. V dropped 5 bases and J dropped 5 bases, with 2 bases sitting between them. The CDR3 DNA reads as TGTGCCAGCAGCGTAGATACGCAGTATTTT. As protein: CASSVDTQYF.

V usage is TRBV6-5 and J usage is TRBJ2-5; no clear D. The V end lost 4 bases, the J end lost 2 bases, and 11 bases lay between the germline ends. Germline V gene data show CDR1 as MNHEY and CDR2 as SVGAGI. The CDR3 has 14 residues. The CDR3 DNA reads TGTGCCAGCAGTTTGGTGCCTTCTCAAGAGACCCAGTACTTC. It is translated as CASSLVPSQETQYF.

This clonotype has a handful of counts. V usage is TRBV24-1 and J usage is TRBJ1-5; 8 bases line up with TRBD1. The CDR3 contains 16 residues. From germline, CDR1 is KGHDR and CDR2 SFDVKD. Trimming cost V 3 bases and J 7 bases; bases outside gene matches: 10. The CDR3 here is CATSDPGTGGGQPQHF. In DNA form, the CDR3 reads TGTGCCACCAGTGATCCGGGGACAGGCGGTGGCCAGCCCCAGCATTTT.

This clonotype was observed a handful of times. This chain links TRBV7-9 with TRBJ2-2; 8 bases agree with TRBD2. The CDR3 covers 15 residues. V lost 2 bases to trimming and J lost 4 bases; unmatched junction nucleotides: 3. Germline assignment: CDR1 SEHNR and CDR2 FQNEAQ (reference sequence). CDR3 amino acids: CASSLQAGVTGELFF. The CDR3 bases are TGTGCCAGCAGCTTACAAGCGGGAGTCACCGGGGAGCTGTTTTTT.

The gene calls are TRBV7-6 and TRBJ2-5, with D perhaps TRBD1 (6 bases). The CDR3 covers 16 residues. The germline gives CDR1 SGHVS, CDR2 FNYEAQ. V lost 1 base, J lost 2 bases, and 14 bases lay in between. This CDR3 is CASSLDATRGQETQYF. CDR3 bases: TGTGCCAGCAGCTTAGATGCGACAAGGGGGCAAGAGACCCAGTACTTC.

This clonotype occurred once. The chain employs TRBV20-1 and TRBJ1-3; unclear D gene. CDR1 DFQATT and CDR2 SNEGSKA come from the germline V gene (reference sequence). V shed 0 bases and J shed 3 bases, with 12 bases lying between them. The CDR3 spans 15 residues. In DNA form, the CDR3 reads TGCAGTGCTAGAGATATTAGTCCAGATGGAAACACCATATATTTT. This encodes CSARDISPDGNTIYF.

The chain has TRBV28 and TRBJ2-7; unclear D gene. CDR1 is MDHEN and CDR2 is SYDVKM in the germline V gene. The CDR3 consists of 14 residues. Between the trimmed V and J ends, which lost 2 bases and 0 bases, there was a span of 8 bases. In DNA form, the CDR3 reads TGTGCCAGCAGTTTACCCGCTGGCTCCTACGAGCAGTACTTC. Its protein is CASSLPAGSYEQYF.

The chain employs TRBV10-3 and TRBJ1-2; D may be TRBD1 (5 bases). Trimming shortened V by 4 bases and J by 4 bases, and 19 bases separated the two germline ends. The CDR3 spans 16 residues. Germline CDR1 is ENHRY and CDR2 is SYGVKD. CDR3 in amino acids: CAISVRADSPSYGYTF. For the CDR3, the DNA is TGTGCCATCAGTGTAAGGGCCGACAGCCCTAGCTATGGCTACACCTTC.

This clonotype was detected a few times. This chain connects TRBV7-9 to TRBJ2-5; D gene ambiguous. The CDR3 has 15 amino acids. CDR1 and CDR2 (germline): SEHNR, FQNEAQ (reference sequence). Trimming stripped 1 base from V and 4 bases from J, with 13 bases between. Written as DNA, the CDR3 is TGTGCCAGCAGCTTAGGAAATTCGGGTGGAGAGACCCAGTACTTC. Its protein product is CASSLGNSGGETQYF. The complete variable domain, with remaining parts taken from reference TRBV7-9 and TRBJ2-5, reads DTGVSQNPRHKITKRGQNVTFRCDPISEHNRLYWYRQTLGQGPEFLTYFQNEAQLEKSRLLSDRFSAERPKGSFSTLEIQRTEQGDSAMYLCASSLGNSGGETQYFGPGTRLLVL.

The genes are TRBV5-1 and TRBJ2-3; the match to TRBD1 covers 8 bases. V gave up 0 bases and J gave up 5 bases; unmatched junction bases: 5. The CDR3 consists of 15 residues. Per the germline V gene, CDR1 is SGHRS and CDR2 is YFSETQ. The CDR3 here is CASSLAQGAVDTQYF. In DNA, the CDR3 is TGCGCCAGCAGCTTGGCTCAGGGGGCTGTAGATACGCAGTATTTT.

This clonotype was found a few times. The J gene is TRBJ1-5, the V gene TRBV28, with a possible D match to TRBD1 (5 bases). The germline V gene has CDR1 MDHEN and CDR2 SYDVKM. V lost 6 bases, J lost 1 base, and 13 bases lay in between. The CDR3 is made up of 15 amino acids. This CDR3 is CASSRDYGSNQPQHF. CDR3 bases: TGTGCCAGCAGCAGGGACTACGGGAGCAATCAGCCCCAGCATTTT.

The chain couples TRBV7-9 to TRBJ2-7, with TRBD1 as a possible D gene (6 bases). This CDR3 region has 12 residues. V was shortened by 4 bases and J by 13 bases, with 17 bases between the two germline ends. The V gene's germline CDR1 is SEHNR and CDR2 FQNEAQ (reference sequence). CDR3 DNA: TGTGCCAGCAGCTGGGGGCGGGTAGAGAGATACTTC. Amino acid sequence: CASSWGRVERYF. The full variable domain, its missing parts supplied by reference TRBV7-9 and TRBJ2-7, is DTGVSQNPRHKITKRGQNVTFRCDPISEHNRLYWYRQTLGQGPEFLTYFQNEAQLEKSRLLSDRFSAERPKGSFSTLEIQRTEQGDSAMYLCASSWGRVERYFGPGTRLTVT.

This chain joins TRBV7-3 and TRBJ2-7; TRBD1 is a possible D gene (7 bases). Germline-derived CDR1 and CDR2 are SGHTA and FQGTGA. The CDR3 loop spans 13 amino acids. The V end was cut by 5 bases, the J end by 3 bases, with 11 bases between. The CDR3 DNA sequence: TGTGCCAGCAGCCCCCAGGGGGGCTACGAGCAGTACTTC. Translation: CASSPQGGYEQYF.

This clonotype was counted a few times. The rearrangement joins TRBV6-4 to TRBJ2-3, with 10 bases that match TRBD1. J gave up 4 bases and V 3 bases, and 1 base lay outside the gene matches. This CDR3 comprises 14 residues. The germline gives CDR1 MRHNA, CDR2 SNTAGT. CDR3 coding DNA: TGTGCCAGCAGTGAGACAGGGGGCGCAGATACGCAGTATTTT. It codes for CASSETGGADTQYF.

Only a few counts were recorded for this clonotype. V usage is TRBV7-6 and J usage is TRBJ2-3; no reliable D call. The length of the CDR3 is 15 residues. The V gene lost 1 base and the J gene lost 1 base, with 9 bases spanning the gap. Germline assignment: CDR1 SGHVS and CDR2 FNYEAQ. For the CDR3, the DNA is TGTGCCAGCAGCTTAGGAGGATCGGGCACAGATACGCAGTATTTT. Translating gives CASSLGGSGTDTQYF.

The table lists this clonotype with a few counts. The genes are TRBV15 and TRBJ2-1; TRBD2 matches at 7 bases. The CDR3 covers 17 residues. After removal of 3 bases from V and 1 base from J, the junction contained 9 bases not matched to a gene. The germline gives CDR1 LNHNV, CDR2 YYDKDF (reference sequence). The CDR3 protein is CATSRGPSGSSYNEQFF. For the CDR3, the DNA is TGTGCCACCAGCAGGGGCCCTAGCGGCTCTTCCTACAATGAGCAGTTCTTC.

The chain joins TRBV2 to TRBJ2-2, with unresolved D. From germline, CDR1 is SNHLY and CDR2 FYNNEI. Trimming took off 4 bases at V and 1 base at J, with 4 bases between the two ends. The CDR3 runs 13 residues. The CDR3 sequence: CASSGENTGELFF. CDR3 bases: TGTGCCAGCAGTGGAGAGAACACCGGGGAGCTGTTTTTT.